This T cell receptor (beta chain) was recovered during a study of blood T cell repertoires in COVID-19. The CDR3 covers 14 residues. The trim removed 3 bases at V and 4 bases at J, leaving 5 bases unmatched. Germline V gene lookup returns CDR1 LNHDA and CDR2 SQIVND (reference sequence). Libraries were prepared by immunoSEQ multiplex PCR; TCRdb keeps only in-frame clonotypes and omits some of them. The sample carries under 250,000 clones, around 88% recorded once. The origin of this receptor is a woman older than 75 with COVID-19, enrolled during active disease. Sequencing was performed on peripheral blood. The chain is built from TRBV19 and TRBJ1-1, with 7 bases fitting TRBD1. DNA of the CDR3: TGTGCCAGTAGTATCGGGACAGAGGCCACTGAAGCTTTCTTT. It codes for CASSIGTEATEAFF.